Shown below are 26 T cell receptor beta chains from a single sample sequenced in a study of TIL therapy for anti-PD-1-resistant metastatic lung cancer. This was the immunoSEQ v3 assay. Libraries were prepared by immunoSEQ multiplex PCR; TCRdb keeps only in-frame clonotypes and omits some of them. Altogether approximately 40,000 clones are present, roughly 70% being singletons, with the ten largest covering under 7%. As for time point: pre-treatment sample, taken before nivolumab and TIL therapy. Sequencing used blood, obtained at baseline. These receptors all stem from a person between 25 and 80 years old with non-small cell lung cancer.

There are a few counts of this clone. The chain recombines TRBV7-3 with TRBJ2-7, with a possible D match to TRBD1 (6 bases). V shed 5 bases and J shed 0 bases, with 8 bases lying between them. Per germline, CDR1 SGHTA and CDR2 FQGTGA. The CDR3 consists of 13 residues. The DNA for the CDR3 is TGTGCCAGCAGCCGGACAGCCTCCTACGAGCAGTACTTC. This sequence encodes CASSRTASYEQYF.

The V gene is TRBV2, the J gene TRBJ2-5; D might be TRBD1 or TRBD2, each matching 5 bases. Trimming left V 4 bases short and J 1 base short, with 10 bases between. There are 14 residues in the CDR3. CDR1 and CDR2 from the germline V gene are SNHLY and FYNNEI. The CDR3 bases are TGTGCCAGCAGTGCTCGGGGCATCCAAGAGACCCAGTACTTC. Its translation is CASSARGIQETQYF.

The chain employs TRBV7-9 and TRBJ2-2, with 9 bases identical to TRBD1. Looked up from germline, CDR1 is SEHNR and CDR2 is FQNEAQ (reference sequence). The trim removed 0 bases at V and 5 bases at J, leaving 4 bases unmatched. The CDR3 runs to 16 residues. CDR3 residues: CASSLAGQGRTGELFF. CDR3 DNA sequence: TGTGCCAGCAGCTTAGCGGGACAGGGAAGAACCGGGGAGCTGTTTTTT. The full variable domain, with the rest looked up from reference TRBV7-9 and TRBJ2-2, is DTGVSQNPRHKITKRGQNVTFRCDPISEHNRLYWYRQTLGQGPEFLTYFQNEAQLEKSRLLSDRFSAERPKGSFSTLEIQRTEQGDSAMYLCASSLAGQGRTGELFFGEGSRLTVL.

The sample holds a few counts of this clone. This sequence joins TRBV9 and TRBJ2-2; D is uncertain. The germline V and J ends were trimmed by 7 bases and 6 bases, with 7 bases remaining between them. Germline V CDR1 and CDR2: SGDLS, YYNGEE. This CDR3 comprises 11 residues. The CDR3 DNA is TGTGCCAGCGATGATCCCGGGGAGCTGTTTTTT. Translation gives CASDDPGELFF. The complete variable domain, with remaining parts taken from reference TRBV9 and TRBJ2-2, reads DSGVTQTPKHLITATGQRVTLRCSPRSGDLSVYWYQQSLDQGLQFLIQYYNGEERAKGNILERFSAQQFPDLHSELNLSSLELGDSALYFCASDDPGELFFGEGSRLTVL.

The J gene is TRBJ2-5, the V gene TRBV7-8; 13 nucleotides match TRBD2. CDR3 length equals 16 residues. Unmatched junction bases numbered 0, after V lost 1 base and J lost 1 base. The germline gives CDR1 SGHVS, CDR2 FQNEAQ. The CDR3 region has the DNA TGTGCCAGCAGCTTAGGACTAGCGGGGGGCCAAGAGACCCAGTACTTC. Translated: CASSLGLAGGQETQYF.

This chain connects TRBV7-6 to TRBJ2-5; D remains unclear. Trimming stripped 5 bases from V and 5 bases from J, with 9 bases between. Germline CDR1 reads SGHVS; CDR2 reads FNYEAQ. The CDR3 sequence is 12 residues long. CDR3 sequence (DNA): TGTGCCAGCAGCCCTACCAGGGAGACCCAGTACTTC. Its translation is CASSPTRETQYF. The entire variable domain, with the rest obtained from reference TRBV7-6 and TRBJ2-5, is as follows: GAGVSQSPRYKVTKRGQDVALRCDPISGHVSLYWYRQALGQGPEFLTYFNYEAQQDKSGLPNDRFSAERPEGSISTLTIQRTEQRDSAMYRCASSPTRETQYFGPGTRLLVL.

The count of this clone is one. The chain joins TRBV4-2 to TRBJ2-3; 14 bases align to TRBD2. Unmatched junction bases numbered 8, after V lost 1 base and J lost 5 bases. Germline V lookup: CDR1 LGHNA, CDR2 YNFKEQ. The CDR3 consists of 18 residues. The CDR3 spells CASSQGRTSGGPEDTQYF. CDR3 nucleotides: TGTGCCAGCAGCCAAGGAAGGACTAGCGGGGGGCCGGAAGATACGCAGTATTTT.

This clone was found a few times. The chain is built from TRBV4-3 and TRBJ1-4; TRBD1 matches at 9 bases. V lost 4 bases to trimming and J lost 7 bases; unmatched junction nucleotides: 7. The germline gives CDR1 LGHNA, CDR2 YSLEER. The CDR3 spans 15 residues. The CDR3 region is CASSLLGTGSEKLFF. CDR3 DNA: TGCGCCAGCAGCCTCTTAGGGACAGGGAGTGAAAAACTGTTTTTT.

This clone was picked up a small number of times. The chain recombines TRBV5-1 with TRBJ1-6; a weak D match, TRBD1 (6 bases). V gave up 6 bases and J gave up 13 bases, with 17 bases separating them. There are 13 residues in the CDR3. Germline-derived CDR1 and CDR2 are SGHRS and YFSETQ. The CDR3 nucleotides are TGCGCCAGCACCGTCGATGGGGGCCTCCCCCTCCACTTT. Encoded protein: CASTVDGGLPLHF.

The table lists this clone with a few counts. This chain links TRBV27 with TRBJ1-2; possibly TRBD1 for D (6 bases). CDR3 size: 13 residues. Germline loops: CDR1 MNHEY, CDR2 SMNVEV (reference sequence). V was trimmed by 6 bases and J by 3 bases, leaving 11 bases between them. Written as DNA, the CDR3 is TGTGCCAGCAGCCGAGGGGGGTACTATGGCTACACCTTC. Its translation: CASSRGGYYGYTF.

The chain employs TRBV9 and TRBJ1-1; the match to TRBD1 covers 8 bases. Trimming took 0 bases from V and 1 from J; bases not matched to a gene: 2. Germline lookup yields CDR1 SGDLS and CDR2 YYNGEE. This CDR3 contains 15 residues. CDR3 residues: CASSVAGQGNTEAFF. CDR3 sequence (DNA): TGTGCCAGCAGCGTAGCCGGACAGGGGAACACTGAAGCTTTCTTT.

V gene TRBV7-2 combines with J gene TRBJ1-2, with D uncertain. The length of the CDR3 is 16 residues. CDR1 SGHTA and CDR2 FQGNSA come from the germline V gene. V lost 5 bases and J lost 4, with 20 bases in between. Here the CDR3 reads CASSLGIYSVGYGYTF. In DNA form, the CDR3 reads TGTGCCAGCAGCCTTGGTATATACAGCGTGGGCTATGGCTACACCTTC.

V and J are TRBV9 and TRBJ1-4, with 9 nucleotides matching TRBD1. The CDR3 runs 16 residues. V lost 0 bases, J lost 6 bases, and 6 bases stayed unmatched. In germline, CDR1 is SGDLS, CDR2 YYNGEE. Here the CDR3 reads CASSVAGGTGHEKLFF. DNA of the CDR3: TGTGCCAGCAGCGTAGCTGGCGGGACAGGGCATGAAAAACTGTTTTTT.

This clone has more than one count but fewer than ten. This chain links TRBV6-5 with TRBJ1-1; 7 positions agree with TRBD1. There are 13 residues in the CDR3. V shed 6 bases and J 13 bases; nucleotides not matched to a gene: 14. Germline lookup yields CDR1 MNHEY and CDR2 SVGAGI. The CDR3 protein is CASSPETGRLDFF. CDR3 in DNA: TGTGCCAGCAGCCCTGAGACAGGGAGGTTAGATTTCTTT.

The chain employs TRBV6-5 and TRBJ1-1; no reliable D call. In germline, CDR1 is MNHEY, CDR2 SVGAGI. This CDR3 region has 13 residues. Trimming left V 3 bases short and J 5 bases short, with 10 bases between. DNA of the CDR3: TGTGCCAGCAGTTATCTGGGGAGAACTGAAGCTTTCTTT. This translates into CASSYLGRTEAFF.

This chain links TRBV6-5 with TRBJ2-1, with TRBD2 identical over 10 bases. This CDR3 comprises 15 residues. CDR1 is MNHEY and CDR2 is SVGAGI in the germline V gene. Germline trimming cut 6 bases from V and 7 bases from J; bases unmatched to any gene: 9. In DNA, the CDR3 is TGTGCCAGCAGCCCTCCTAGCGGGAGATTTAATGAGCAGTTCTTC. Translation: CASSPPSGRFNEQFF.

This chain uses TRBV2 with TRBJ1-6; 7 bases map to TRBD1. The CDR3 runs to 16 residues. Germline values: CDR1 SNHLY, CDR2 FYNNEI. The ends lost 8 bases at V and 0 bases at J; junction bases unmatched: 7. The CDR3 reads CASHRGESSYNSPLHF. DNA for the CDR3: TGTGCCAGCCACAGGGGCGAAAGCTCCTATAATTCACCCCTCCACTTT.

The chain combines TRBV4-2 with TRBJ2-7; possible D gene TRBD2, 9 bases. The CDR3 sequence is 19 residues long. V was cut by 1 base and J by 1 base, with 23 bases left in between. Germline-derived CDR1 and CDR2 are LGHNA and YNFKEQ. In DNA form, the CDR3 reads TGTGCCAGCAGCCAAGGCCTAGCGGGGACAGGCGGGCGGTCCTACGAGCAGTACTTC. Amino acid sequence: CASSQGLAGTGGRSYEQYF.

The J gene is TRBJ2-3, the V gene TRBV5-1; 10 bases map to TRBD2. The length of the CDR3 is 17 residues. Germline CDR1 is SGHRS and CDR2 is YFSETQ. The V segment lost 5 bases and the J segment 0 bases; nucleotides outside the gene matches: 9. The CDR3 nucleotides read TGCGCCAGCAGTAGTAGCGGGGGGAAATCTAGCACAGATACGCAGTATTTT. Translated: CASSSSGGKSSTDTQYF.

This clone was found a few times. J is TRBJ2-1 and V is TRBV5-1; D might be TRBD2 (6 bases). Germline lookup yields CDR1 SGHRS and CDR2 YFSETQ. The V gene lost 3 bases and the J gene lost 4 bases, with 8 bases spanning the gap. The CDR3 runs 13 residues. Here the CDR3 DNA reads TGCGCCAGCAGCTGGGACTTTTACAATGAGCAGTTCTTC. Its protein product is CASSWDFYNEQFF.

The chain has TRBV28 and TRBJ2-7; D is perhaps TRBD2 (6 bases). The CDR3 totals 14 residues. Germline CDR1 and CDR2: MDHEN and SYDVKM. Trimming stripped 6 bases from V and 0 bases from J, with 12 bases between. The CDR3 reads CASSKRDFSYEQYF. The CDR3 DNA is TGTGCCAGCAGCAAACGGGACTTCTCCTACGAGCAGTACTTC.

The chain recombines TRBV27 with TRBJ2-5; TRBD1 is a possible D gene (6 bases). The CDR3 consists of 16 residues. Per the germline V gene, CDR1 is MNHEY and CDR2 is SMNVEV (reference sequence). V was pared by 6 bases and J by 0 bases, with 17 bases between. CDR3 protein: CASSRVFGTNQETQYF. As DNA, the CDR3 is TGTGCCAGCAGCCGCGTATTCGGGACAAACCAAGAGACCCAGTACTTC.

A few counts support this clone. One end of the junction does not line up with germline, which may come from a read error. The chain joins TRBV2 to TRBJ1-1, with TRBD1 identical over 9 bases. This CDR3 spans 17 amino acids. Germline V gene data show CDR1 as SNHLY and CDR2 as FYNNEI. CDR3 DNA sequence: TGTGCCAGCAGGGAAGGACAGGGGACGGGCTGGAACACTGAAGCTTTCTTT. Protein: CASREGQGTGWNTEAFF.

The chain couples TRBV27 to TRBJ2-7, with D perhaps assigned TRBD1 or TRBD2 (5 bases each). From germline, CDR1 is MNHEY and CDR2 SMNVEV (reference sequence). Deletions cut 2 bases from V and 5 bases from J, with 13 bases between. CDR3 size: 14 residues. CDR3 sequence reads: CASSLAGSGNEQYF. CDR3 nucleotides: TGTGCCAGCAGTTTAGCAGGGAGTGGCAACGAGCAGTACTTC.

The V gene is TRBV23-1, the J gene TRBJ1-3; possibly TRBD1 for D (6 bases). TRBV23-1 counts as an open reading frame of uncertain function. The ends were cut back, 0 bases at V and 4 bases at J, with 22 bases in the middle. The CDR3 runs to 19 residues. The CDR3 region has the DNA TGCGCCAGCAGTCAATCGAGTGGCAGACAGGCTGGCCTCGGAAACACCATATATTTT. As protein: CASSQSSGRQAGLGNTIYF.

This clone was counted only a few times. The J gene is TRBJ2-7, the V gene TRBV11-2, with D possibly being TRBD1 (5 bases). The CDR3 is 15 residues long. The germline V and J ends were trimmed by 6 bases and 2 bases, with 17 bases remaining between them. From germline, CDR1 is SGHAT and CDR2 FQNNGV. CDR3 in amino acids: CASSRSTVPTYEQYF. The CDR3 DNA sequence: TGTGCCAGCAGTCGGTCGACAGTTCCGACCTACGAGCAGTACTTC.